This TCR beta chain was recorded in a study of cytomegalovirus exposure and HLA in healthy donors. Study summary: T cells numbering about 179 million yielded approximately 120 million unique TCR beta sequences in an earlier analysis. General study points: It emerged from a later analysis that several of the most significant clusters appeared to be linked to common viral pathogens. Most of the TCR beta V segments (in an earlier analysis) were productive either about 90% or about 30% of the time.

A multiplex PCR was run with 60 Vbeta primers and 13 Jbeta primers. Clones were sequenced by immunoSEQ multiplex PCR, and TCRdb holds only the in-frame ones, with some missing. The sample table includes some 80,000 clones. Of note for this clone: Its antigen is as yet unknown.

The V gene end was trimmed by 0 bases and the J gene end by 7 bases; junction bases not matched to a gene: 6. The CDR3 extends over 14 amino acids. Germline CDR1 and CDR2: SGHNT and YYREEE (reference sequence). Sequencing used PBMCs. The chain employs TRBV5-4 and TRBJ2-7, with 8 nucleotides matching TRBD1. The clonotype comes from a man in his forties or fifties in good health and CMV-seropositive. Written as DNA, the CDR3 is TGTGCCAGCAGCTTGGTGGGACAGGTTGGAGAGCAGTACTTC. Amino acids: CASSLVGQVGEQYF.